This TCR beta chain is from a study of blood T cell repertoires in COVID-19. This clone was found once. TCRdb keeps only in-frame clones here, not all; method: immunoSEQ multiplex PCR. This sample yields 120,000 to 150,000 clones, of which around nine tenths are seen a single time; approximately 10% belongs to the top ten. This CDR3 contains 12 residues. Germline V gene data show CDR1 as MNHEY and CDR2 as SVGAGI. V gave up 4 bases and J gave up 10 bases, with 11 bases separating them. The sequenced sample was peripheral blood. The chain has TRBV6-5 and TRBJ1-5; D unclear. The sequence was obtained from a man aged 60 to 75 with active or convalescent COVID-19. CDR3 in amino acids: CASSLLQVPQHF. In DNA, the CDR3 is TGTGCCAGCAGTTTACTCCAAGTTCCCCAGCATTTT.